This entry describes one T cell receptor (beta chain). Germline V CDR1 and CDR2: MDHEN, SYDVKM. This CDR3 is 13 amino acids long. The V and J ends lost 2 bases and 1 base respectively, with 6 bases between them. This sample was included in a study of blood T cell repertoires in COVID-19. Profiled with immunoSEQ multiplex PCR; TCRdb holds only in-frame clones, not every one. The sample lists 200,000 to 250,000 clones; 70% to 90% were seen once. Specimen: PBMCs or T cells enriched from blood (not recorded which). This chain links TRBV28 with TRBJ2-7; D gene ambiguous. This TCR was recovered from a woman between 40 and 50 years old with acute COVID-19. The DNA of the CDR3 is TGTGCCAGCAGTTTACCAGGATCCTACGAGCAGTACTTC. Its translation is CASSLPGSYEQYF.